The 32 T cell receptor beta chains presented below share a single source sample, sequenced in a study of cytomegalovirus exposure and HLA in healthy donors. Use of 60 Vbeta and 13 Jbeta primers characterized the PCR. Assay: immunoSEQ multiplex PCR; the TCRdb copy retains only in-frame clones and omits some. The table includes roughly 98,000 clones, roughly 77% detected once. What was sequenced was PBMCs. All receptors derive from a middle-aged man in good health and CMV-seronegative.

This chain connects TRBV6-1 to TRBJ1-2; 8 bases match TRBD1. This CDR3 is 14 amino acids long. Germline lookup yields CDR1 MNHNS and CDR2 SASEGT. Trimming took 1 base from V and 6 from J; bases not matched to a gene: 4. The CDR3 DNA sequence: TGTGCCAGCAGTGAAGAGTCAGGGGGCGATGGCTACACCTTC. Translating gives CASSEESGGDGYTF.

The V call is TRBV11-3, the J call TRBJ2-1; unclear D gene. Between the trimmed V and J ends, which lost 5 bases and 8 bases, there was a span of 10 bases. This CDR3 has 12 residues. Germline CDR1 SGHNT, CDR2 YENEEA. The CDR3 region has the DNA TGTGCCAGCAGCCGATCTAGAGATGAGCAGTTCTTC. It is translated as CASSRSRDEQFF.

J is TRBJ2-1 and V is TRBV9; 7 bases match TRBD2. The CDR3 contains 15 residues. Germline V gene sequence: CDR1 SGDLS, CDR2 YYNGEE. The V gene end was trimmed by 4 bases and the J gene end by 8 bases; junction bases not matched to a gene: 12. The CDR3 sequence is CASSPGLVPKDEQFF. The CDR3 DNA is TGTGCCAGCAGCCCAGGACTAGTACCGAAGGATGAGCAGTTCTTC. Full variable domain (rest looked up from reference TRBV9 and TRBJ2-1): DSGVTQTPKHLITATGQRVTLRCSPRSGDLSVYWYQQSLDQGLQFLIQYYNGEERAKGNILERFSAQQFPDLHSELNLSSLELGDSALYFCASSPGLVPKDEQFFGPGTRLTVL.

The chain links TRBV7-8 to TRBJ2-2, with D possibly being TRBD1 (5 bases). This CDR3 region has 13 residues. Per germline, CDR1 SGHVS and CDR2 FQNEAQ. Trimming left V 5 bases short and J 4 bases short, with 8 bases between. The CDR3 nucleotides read TGTGCCAGCAGCCTAAGGGGCACCGGGGAGCTGTTTTTT. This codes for CASSLRGTGELFF. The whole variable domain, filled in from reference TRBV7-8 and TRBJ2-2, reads GAGVSQSPRYKVAKRGQDVALRCDPISGHVSLFWYQQALGQGPEFLTYFQNEAQLDKSGLPSDRFFAERPEGSVSTLKIQRTQQEDSAVYLCASSLRGTGELFFGEGSRLTVL.

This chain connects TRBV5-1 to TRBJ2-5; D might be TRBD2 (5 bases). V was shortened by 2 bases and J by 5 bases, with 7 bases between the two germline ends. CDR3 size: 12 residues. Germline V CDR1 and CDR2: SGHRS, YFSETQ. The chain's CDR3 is CASSLDYETQYF. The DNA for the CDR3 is TGCGCCAGCAGCTTAGACTACGAGACCCAGTACTTC.

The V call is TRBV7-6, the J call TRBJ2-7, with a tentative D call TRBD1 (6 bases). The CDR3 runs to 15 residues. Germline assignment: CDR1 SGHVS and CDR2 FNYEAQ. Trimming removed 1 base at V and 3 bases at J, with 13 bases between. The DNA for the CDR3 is TGTGCCAGCAGCTTAGAAGGGACAATAGACTACGAGCAGTACTTC. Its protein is CASSLEGTIDYEQYF. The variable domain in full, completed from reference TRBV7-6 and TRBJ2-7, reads GAGVSQSPRYKVTKRGQDVALRCDPISGHVSLYWYRQALGQGPEFLTYFNYEAQQDKSGLPNDRFSAERPEGSISTLTIQRTEQRDSAMYRCASSLEGTIDYEQYFGPGTRLTVT.

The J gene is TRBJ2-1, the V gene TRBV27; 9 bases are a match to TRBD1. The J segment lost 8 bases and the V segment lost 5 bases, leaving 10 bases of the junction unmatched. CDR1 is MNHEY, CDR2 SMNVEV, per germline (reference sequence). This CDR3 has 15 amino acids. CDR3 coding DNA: TGTGCCAGCAGTCTCTCGGGACAGGGTTGGGATGAGCAGTTCTTC. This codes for CASSLSGQGWDEQFF.

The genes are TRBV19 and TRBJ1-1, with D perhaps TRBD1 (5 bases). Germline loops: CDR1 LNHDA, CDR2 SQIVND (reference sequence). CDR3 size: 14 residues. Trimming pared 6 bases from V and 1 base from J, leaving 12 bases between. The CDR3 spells CASRTPGQNTEAFF. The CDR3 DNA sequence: TGTGCCAGTAGAACCCCAGGGCAGAACACTGAAGCTTTCTTT.

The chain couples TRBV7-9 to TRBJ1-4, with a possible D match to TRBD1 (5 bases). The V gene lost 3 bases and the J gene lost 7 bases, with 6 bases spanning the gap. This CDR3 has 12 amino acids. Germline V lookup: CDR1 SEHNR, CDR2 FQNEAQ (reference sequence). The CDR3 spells CASSFGGEKLFF. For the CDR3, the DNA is TGTGCCAGCAGCTTCGGGGGTGAAAAACTGTTTTTT.

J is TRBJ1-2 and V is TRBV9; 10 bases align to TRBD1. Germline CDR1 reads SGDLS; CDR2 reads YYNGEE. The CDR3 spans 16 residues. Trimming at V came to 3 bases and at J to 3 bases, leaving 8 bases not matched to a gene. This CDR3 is CASSEGQGSRDYGYTF. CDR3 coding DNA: TGTGCCAGCAGCGAGGGACAGGGGTCGAGAGACTATGGCTACACCTTC.

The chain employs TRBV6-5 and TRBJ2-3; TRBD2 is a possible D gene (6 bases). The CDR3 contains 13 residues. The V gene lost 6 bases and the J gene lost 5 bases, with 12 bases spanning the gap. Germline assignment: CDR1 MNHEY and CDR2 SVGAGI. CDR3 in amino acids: CASSPTGVDTQYF. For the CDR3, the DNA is TGTGCCAGCAGCCCAACGGGGGTAGATACGCAGTATTTT.

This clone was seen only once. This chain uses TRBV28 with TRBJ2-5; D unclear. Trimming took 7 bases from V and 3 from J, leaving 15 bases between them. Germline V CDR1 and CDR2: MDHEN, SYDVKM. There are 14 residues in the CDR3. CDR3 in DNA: TGTGCCAGCAACCCCTCCCAGGTGGAAGAGACCCAGTACTTC. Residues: CASNPSQVEETQYF.

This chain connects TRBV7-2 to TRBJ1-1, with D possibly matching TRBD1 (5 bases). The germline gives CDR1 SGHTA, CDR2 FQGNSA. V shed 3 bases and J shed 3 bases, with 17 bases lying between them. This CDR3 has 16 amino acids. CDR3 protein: CASSFSITTGDTEAFF. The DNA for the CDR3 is TGTGCCAGCAGCTTTTCTATAACGACGGGGGACACTGAAGCTTTCTTT.

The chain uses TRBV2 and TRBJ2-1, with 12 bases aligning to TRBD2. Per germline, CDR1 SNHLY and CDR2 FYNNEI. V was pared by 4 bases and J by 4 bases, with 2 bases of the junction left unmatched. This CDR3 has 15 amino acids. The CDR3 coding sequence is TGTGCCAGCAGTGCTAGCGGGGGGGGTTACAATGAGCAGTTCTTC. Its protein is CASSASGGGYNEQFF. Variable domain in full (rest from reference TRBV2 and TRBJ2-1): EPEVTQTPSHQVTQMGQEVILRCVPISNHLYFYWYRQILGQKVEFLVSFYNNEISEKSEIFDDQFSVERPDGSNFTLKIRSTKLEDSAMYFCASSASGGGYNEQFFGPGTRLTVL.

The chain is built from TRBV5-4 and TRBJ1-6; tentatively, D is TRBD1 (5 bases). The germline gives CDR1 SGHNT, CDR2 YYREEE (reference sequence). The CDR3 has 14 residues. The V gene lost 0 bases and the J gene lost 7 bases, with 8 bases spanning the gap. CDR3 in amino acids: CASSLARANSPLHF. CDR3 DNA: TGTGCCAGCAGCTTGGCCAGGGCCAATTCACCCCTCCACTTT.

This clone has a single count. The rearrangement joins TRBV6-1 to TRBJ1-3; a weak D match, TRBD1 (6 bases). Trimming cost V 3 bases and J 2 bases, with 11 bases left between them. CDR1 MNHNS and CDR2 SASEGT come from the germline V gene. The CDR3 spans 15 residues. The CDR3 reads CASSEGDMAGNTIYF. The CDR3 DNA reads TGTGCCAGCAGTGAGGGGGACATGGCTGGAAACACCATATATTTT.

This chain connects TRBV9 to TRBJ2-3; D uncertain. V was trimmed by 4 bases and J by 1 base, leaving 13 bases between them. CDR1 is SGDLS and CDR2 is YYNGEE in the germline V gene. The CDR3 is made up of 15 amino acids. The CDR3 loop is CASSPSGLGTDTQYF. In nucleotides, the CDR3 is TGTGCCAGCAGCCCGTCGGGTCTTGGCACAGATACGCAGTATTTT.

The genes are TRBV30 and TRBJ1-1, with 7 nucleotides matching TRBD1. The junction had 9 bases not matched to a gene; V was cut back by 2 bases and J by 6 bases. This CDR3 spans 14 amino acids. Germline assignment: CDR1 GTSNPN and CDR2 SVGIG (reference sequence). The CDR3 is CAWSSGGGYPEAFF. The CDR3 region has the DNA TGTGCCTGGAGTAGTGGAGGGGGCTACCCTGAAGCTTTCTTT.

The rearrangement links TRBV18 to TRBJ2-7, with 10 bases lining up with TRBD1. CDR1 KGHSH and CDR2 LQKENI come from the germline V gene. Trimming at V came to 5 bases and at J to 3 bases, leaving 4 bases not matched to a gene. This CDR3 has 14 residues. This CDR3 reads CASSSGTGDYEQYF. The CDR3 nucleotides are TGTGCCAGCTCATCCGGGACAGGGGACTACGAGCAGTACTTC. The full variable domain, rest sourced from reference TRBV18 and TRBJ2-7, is NAGVMQNPRHLVRRRGQEARLRCSPMKGHSHVYWYRQLPEEGLKFMVYLQKENIIDESGMPKERFSAEFPKEGPSILRIQQVVRGDSAAYFCASSSGTGDYEQYFGPGTRLTVT.

The CDR3 DNA follows: TGTGCCAGCAGCTTACTAAGTTCTGAAGCTTTCTTT. This codes for CASSLLSSEAFF. This chain joins TRBV11-1 and TRBJ1-1; D is ambiguous. Germline CDR1 is SGHAT and CDR2 is FQDESV (reference sequence). CDR3 length: 12 amino acids. V was pared by 2 bases and J by 6 bases, with 7 bases between. The full variable domain, completed using reference TRBV11-1 and TRBJ1-1, is EAEVAQSPRYKITEKSQAVAFWCDPISGHATLYWYRQILGQGPELLVQFQDESVVDDSQLPKDRFSAERLKGVDSTLKIQPAELGDSAMYLCASSLLSSEAFFGQGTRLTVV.

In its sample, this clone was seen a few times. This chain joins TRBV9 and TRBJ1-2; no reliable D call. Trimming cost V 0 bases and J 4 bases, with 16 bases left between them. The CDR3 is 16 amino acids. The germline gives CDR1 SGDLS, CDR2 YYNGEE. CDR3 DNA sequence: TGTGCCAGCAGCGTAGAGGAAAGGATTAGCGTCTATGGCTACACCTTC. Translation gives CASSVEERISVYGYTF.

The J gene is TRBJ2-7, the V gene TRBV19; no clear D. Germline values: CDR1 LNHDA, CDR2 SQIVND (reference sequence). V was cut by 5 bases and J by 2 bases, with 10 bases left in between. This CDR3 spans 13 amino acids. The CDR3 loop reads CASSSLIAYEQYF. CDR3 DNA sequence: TGTGCCAGTAGTTCTCTTATAGCCTACGAGCAGTACTTC.

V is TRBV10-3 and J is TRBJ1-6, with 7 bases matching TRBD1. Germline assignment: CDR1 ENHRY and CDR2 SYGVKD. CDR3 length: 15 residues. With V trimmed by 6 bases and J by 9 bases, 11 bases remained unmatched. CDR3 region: CAIRYRDSRSSPLHF. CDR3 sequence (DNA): TGTGCCATCAGATACCGGGACAGTCGAAGTTCACCCCTCCACTTT.

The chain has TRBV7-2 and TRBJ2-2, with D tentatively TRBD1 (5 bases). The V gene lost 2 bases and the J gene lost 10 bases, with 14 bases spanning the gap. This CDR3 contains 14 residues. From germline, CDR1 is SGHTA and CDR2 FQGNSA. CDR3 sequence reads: CASSLLGWGTELFF. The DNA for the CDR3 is TGTGCCAGCAGCTTATTGGGGTGGGGCACGGAGCTGTTTTTT.

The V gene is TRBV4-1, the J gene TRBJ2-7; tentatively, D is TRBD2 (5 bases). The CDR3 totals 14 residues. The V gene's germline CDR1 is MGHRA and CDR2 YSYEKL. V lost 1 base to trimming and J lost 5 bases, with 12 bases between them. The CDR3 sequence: CASSQVLRADEQYF. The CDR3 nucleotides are TGCGCCAGCAGCCAAGTACTGAGGGCCGACGAGCAGTACTTC.

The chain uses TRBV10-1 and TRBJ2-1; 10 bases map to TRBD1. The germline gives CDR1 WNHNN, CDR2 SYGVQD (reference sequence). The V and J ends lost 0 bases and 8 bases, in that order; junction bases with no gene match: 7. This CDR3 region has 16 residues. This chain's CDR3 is CASSESRTGGIHEQFF. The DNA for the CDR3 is TGCGCCAGCAGTGAGTCGAGGACAGGGGGGATCCATGAGCAGTTCTTC.

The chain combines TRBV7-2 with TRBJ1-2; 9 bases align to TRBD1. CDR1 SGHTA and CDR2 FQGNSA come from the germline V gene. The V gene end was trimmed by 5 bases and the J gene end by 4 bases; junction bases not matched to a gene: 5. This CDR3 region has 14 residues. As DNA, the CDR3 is TGTGCCAGCAGCCCCCGGACAGGGGTCTATGGCTACACCTTC. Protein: CASSPRTGVYGYTF.

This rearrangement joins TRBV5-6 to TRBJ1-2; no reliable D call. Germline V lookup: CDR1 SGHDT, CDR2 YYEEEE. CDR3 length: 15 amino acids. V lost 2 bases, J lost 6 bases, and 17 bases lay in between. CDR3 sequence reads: CASSFSATDGHGYTF. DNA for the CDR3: TGTGCCAGCAGCTTCTCGGCAACAGATGGCCATGGCTACACCTTC.

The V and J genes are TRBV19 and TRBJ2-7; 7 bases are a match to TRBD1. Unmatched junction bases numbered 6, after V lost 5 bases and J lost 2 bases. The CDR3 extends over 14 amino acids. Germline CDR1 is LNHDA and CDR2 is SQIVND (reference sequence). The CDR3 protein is CASSPSGGTYEQYF. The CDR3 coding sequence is TGTGCCAGTAGTCCCTCAGGGGGAACCTACGAGCAGTACTTC.

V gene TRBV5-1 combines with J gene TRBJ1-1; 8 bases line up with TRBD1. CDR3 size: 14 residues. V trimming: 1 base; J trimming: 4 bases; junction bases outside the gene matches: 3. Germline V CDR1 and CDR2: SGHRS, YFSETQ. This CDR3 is CASSLPGTGTEAFF. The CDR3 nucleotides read TGCGCCAGCAGCTTGCCGGGGACAGGCACTGAAGCTTTCTTT.

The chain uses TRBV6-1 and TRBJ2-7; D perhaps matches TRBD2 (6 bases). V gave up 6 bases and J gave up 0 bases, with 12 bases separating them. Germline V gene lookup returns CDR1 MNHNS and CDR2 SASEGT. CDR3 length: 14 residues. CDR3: CASSPAGISYEQYF. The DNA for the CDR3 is TGTGCCAGCAGCCCCGCGGGAATCTCCTACGAGCAGTACTTC.

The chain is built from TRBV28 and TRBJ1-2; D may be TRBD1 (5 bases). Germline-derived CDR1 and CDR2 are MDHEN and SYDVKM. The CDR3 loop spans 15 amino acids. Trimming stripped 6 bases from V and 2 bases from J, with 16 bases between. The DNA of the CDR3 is TGTGCCAGCAGCCCTATGGACAAATGGAACTATGGCTACACCTTC. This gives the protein CASSPMDKWNYGYTF.